Here is one T cell receptor beta chain with its context. CDR1 GTSNPN and CDR2 SVGIG come from the germline V gene (reference sequence). The ends were cut back, 2 bases at V and 4 bases at J, with 8 bases in the middle. The length of the CDR3 is 12 residues. The data were taken from a study of radiotherapy plus CTLA-4 blockade in lung cancer. Produced via immunoSEQ multiplex PCR; TCRdb's table is partial and in-frame only. Of about 49,000 clones detected, approximately 76% appear once; the ten largest clones hold 11%. This chain joins TRBV30 and TRBJ1-1; D remains unclear. The starting material was peripheral blood, obtained from a patient treated with radiotherapy plus ipilimumab. The sequence was collected from a human donor with non-small cell lung cancer who had stable disease on radiotherapy plus ipilimumab. The CDR3 coding sequence is TGTGCCTGGAGTAGGGCAGTCACTGAAGCTTTCTTT. As protein: CAWSRAVTEAFF.